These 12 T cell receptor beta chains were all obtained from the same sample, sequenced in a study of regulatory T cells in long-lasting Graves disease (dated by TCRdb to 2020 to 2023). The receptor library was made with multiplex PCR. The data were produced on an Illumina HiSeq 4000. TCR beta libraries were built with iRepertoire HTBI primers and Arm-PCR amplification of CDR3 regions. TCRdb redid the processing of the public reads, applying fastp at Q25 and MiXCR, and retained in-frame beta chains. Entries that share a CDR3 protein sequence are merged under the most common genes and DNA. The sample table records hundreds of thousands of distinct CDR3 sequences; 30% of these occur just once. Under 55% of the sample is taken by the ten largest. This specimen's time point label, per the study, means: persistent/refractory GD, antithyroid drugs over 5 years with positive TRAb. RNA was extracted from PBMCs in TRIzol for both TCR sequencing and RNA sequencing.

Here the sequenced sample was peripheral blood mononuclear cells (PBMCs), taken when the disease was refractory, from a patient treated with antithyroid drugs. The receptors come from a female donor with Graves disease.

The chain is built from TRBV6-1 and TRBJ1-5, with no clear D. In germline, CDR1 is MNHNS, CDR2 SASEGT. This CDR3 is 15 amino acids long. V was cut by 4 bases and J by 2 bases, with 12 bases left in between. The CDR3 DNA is TGTGCCAGCAGTGTCCCGGGCCTAGGCAATCAGCCCCAGCATTTT. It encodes CASSVPGLGNQPQHF.

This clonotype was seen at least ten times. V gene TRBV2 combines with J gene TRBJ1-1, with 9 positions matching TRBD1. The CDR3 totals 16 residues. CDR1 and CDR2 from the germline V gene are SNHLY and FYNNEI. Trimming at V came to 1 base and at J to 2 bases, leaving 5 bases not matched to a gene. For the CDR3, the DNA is TGTGCCAGCAGTGAAGTGGACAGGGGAGGAAACACTGAAGCTTTCTTT. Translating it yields CASSEVDRGGNTEAFF. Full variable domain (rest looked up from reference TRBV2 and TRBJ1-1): EPEVTQTPSHQVTQMGQEVILRCVPISNHLYFYWYRQILGQKVEFLVSFYNNEISEKSEIFDDQFSVERPDGSNFTLKIRSTKLEDSAMYFCASSEVDRGGNTEAFFGQGTRLTVV.

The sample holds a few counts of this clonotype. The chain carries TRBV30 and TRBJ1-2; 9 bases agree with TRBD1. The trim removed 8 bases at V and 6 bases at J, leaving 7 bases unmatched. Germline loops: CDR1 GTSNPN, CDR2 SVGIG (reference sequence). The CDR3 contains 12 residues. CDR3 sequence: CARTGTGNGYTF. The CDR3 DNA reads TGTGCCCGAACCGGGACAGGGAATGGCTACACCTTC.

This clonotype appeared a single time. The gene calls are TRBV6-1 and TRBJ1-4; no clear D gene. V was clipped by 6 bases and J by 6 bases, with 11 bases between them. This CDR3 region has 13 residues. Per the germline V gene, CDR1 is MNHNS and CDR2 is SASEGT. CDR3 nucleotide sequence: TGTGCCAGCAGCCGAGCCATGTATGAAAAACTGTTTTTT. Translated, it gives CASSRAMYEKLFF.

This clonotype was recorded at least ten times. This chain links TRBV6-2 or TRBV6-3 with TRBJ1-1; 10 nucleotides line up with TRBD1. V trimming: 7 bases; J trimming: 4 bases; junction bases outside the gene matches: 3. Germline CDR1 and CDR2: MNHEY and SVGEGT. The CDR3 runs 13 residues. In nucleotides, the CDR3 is TGTGCCAGCACCCGGACAGGGGGCACTGAAGCTTTCTTT. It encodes CASTRTGGTEAFF.

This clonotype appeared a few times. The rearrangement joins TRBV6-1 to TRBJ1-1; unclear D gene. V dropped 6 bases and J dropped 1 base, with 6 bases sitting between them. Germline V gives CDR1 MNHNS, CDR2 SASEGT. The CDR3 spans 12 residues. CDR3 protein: CASRSTNTEAFF. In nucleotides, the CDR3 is TGTGCCAGCAGATCTACGAACACTGAAGCTTTCTTT.

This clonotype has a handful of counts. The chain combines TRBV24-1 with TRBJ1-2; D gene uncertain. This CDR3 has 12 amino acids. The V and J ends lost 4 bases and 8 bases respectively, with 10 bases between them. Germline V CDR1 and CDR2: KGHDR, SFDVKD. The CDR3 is CATSDLVAGYTF. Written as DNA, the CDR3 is TGTGCCACCAGTGACCTTGTGGCGGGCTACACCTTC.

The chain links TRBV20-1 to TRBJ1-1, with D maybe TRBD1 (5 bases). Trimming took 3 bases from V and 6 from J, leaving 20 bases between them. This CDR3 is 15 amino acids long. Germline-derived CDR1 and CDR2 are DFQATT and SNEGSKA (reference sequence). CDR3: CSARVHGQGEAEAFF. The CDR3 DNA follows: TGCAGTGCTAGGGTGCACGGGCAGGGTGAGGCTGAAGCTTTCTTT.

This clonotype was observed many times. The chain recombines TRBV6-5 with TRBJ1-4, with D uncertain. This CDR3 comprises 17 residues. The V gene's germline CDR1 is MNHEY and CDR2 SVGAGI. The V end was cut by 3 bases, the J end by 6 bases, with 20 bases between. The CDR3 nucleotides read TGTGCCAGCAGTTATTGGAGTGGTTCCCAGGCCCATGAAAAACTGTTTTTT. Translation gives CASSYWSGSQAHEKLFF.

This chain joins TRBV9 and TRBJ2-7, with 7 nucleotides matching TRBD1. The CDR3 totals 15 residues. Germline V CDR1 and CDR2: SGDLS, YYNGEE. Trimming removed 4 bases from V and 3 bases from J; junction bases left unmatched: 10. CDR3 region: CASSSGTVKGYEQYF. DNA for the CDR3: TGTGCCAGCAGCTCCGGGACAGTCAAAGGCTACGAGCAGTACTTC.

CDR3 amino acids: CASSPYDRVSGELFF. The CDR3 DNA reads as TGTGCCAGCAGCCCATACGACAGGGTGTCCGGGGAGCTGTTTTTT. V gene TRBV7-9 combines with J gene TRBJ2-2; TRBD1 matches 7 bases. The germline gives CDR1 SEHNR, CDR2 FQNEAQ (reference sequence). The CDR3 loop spans 15 amino acids. J was trimmed by 6 bases and V by 5 bases; bases with no gene match: 9.

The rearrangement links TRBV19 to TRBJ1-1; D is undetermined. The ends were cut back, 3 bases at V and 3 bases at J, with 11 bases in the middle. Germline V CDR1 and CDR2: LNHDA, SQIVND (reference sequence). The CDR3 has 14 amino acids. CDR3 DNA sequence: TGTGCCAGTAGTATGACAAGACACTACACTGAAGCTTTCTTT. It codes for CASSMTRHYTEAFF.